This is a list of T cell receptor beta chains from one sample in a study of blood T cell repertoires in COVID-19. The method was immunoSEQ multiplex PCR; TCRdb's version includes in-frame clones alone and lacks a portion of them. Altogether roughly 230,000 clones are present, 80% to 90% being singletons, with the ten largest covering roughly 7.8%. The sequenced sample was peripheral blood. The receptors here all came from a man aged 35 to 55 with active or convalescent COVID-19. Each CDR3 is given with its conserved first and last residue. D genes are given only for firm matches. Size is stated for part of the rows, as once, few or many counts, or as a class when the clone is expanded.

>.|TRBD1|TRBJ2-7|TRBV19
TGTGCCAGTAGTATCGCAGACAGGGGTGTCTACGAGCAGTACTTC
CASSIADRGVYEQYF
>.|.|TRBJ1-5|TRBV3-1/TRBV3-2
TGTGCCAGCAACTCAGGGTCGGGTCAGCCCCAGCATTTT
CASNSGSGQPQHF
>once|.|TRBJ2-1|TRBV4-2
TGTGCCAGCAGCCAACGTACCGGGAACTGGAACAATGAGCAGTTCTTC
CASSQRTGNWNNEQFF
>.|.|TRBJ2-1|TRBV7-9
TGTGCCAGCAGCTCGCAGGGATTGCCAATCTCCTACAATGAGCAGTTCTTC
CASSSQGLPISYNEQFF
>.|.|TRBJ2-2|TRBV5-6
TGTGCCAGCAGCGAAAACAGGGTGACTCGGACCGGGGAGCTGTTTTTT
CASSENRVTRTGELFF
>.|TRBD1|TRBJ2-5|TRBV7-7
TGTGCTAGCAGCTTACCCGGGACAGGGGGCAGAGAGACCCAGTACTTC
CASSLPGTGGRETQYF
>once|.|TRBJ1-1|TRBV4-1
TGCGCCAGCAGCCAAGTGCAGGGGAACACTGAAGCTTTCTTT
CASSQVQGNTEAFF
>once|TRBD1|TRBJ2-6|TRBV11-2
TGTGCCAGCAGCACAAGGACAGGGGTCGGGGCCAACGTCCTGACTTTC
CASSTRTGVGANVLTF
>.|.|TRBJ2-1|TRBV11-1
TGTGCCAGCAGCACCGGACTATTTCGGGTTTACAATGAGCAGTTCTTC
CASSTGLFRVYNEQFF
>.|.|TRBJ2-6|TRBV5-8
TGTGCCAGCAGCCTAAGTGGGGCCAACGTCCTGACTTTC
CASSLSGANVLTF
>.|.|TRBJ1-1|TRBV3-1/TRBV3-2
TGTGCCAGCAGCCAAGATTCAGGTAGGGCTTTCTTT
CASSQDSGRAFF
>.|TRBD1|TRBJ2-2|TRBV4-1
TGCGCCAGCAGGAGCGGACAGGGGAGCGGGGAGCTGTTTTTT
CASRSGQGSGELFF
>.|.|TRBJ1-1|TRBV30
TGTGCCTGGAGTGTACCAAAGCCTAACACTGAAGCTTTCTTT
CAWSVPKPNTEAFF
>.|.|TRBJ2-1|TRBV5-4
TGTGCCAGCAGCTTGAGGCTCGGGGGGCCTACCGACAATGAGCAGTTCTTC
CASSLRLGGPTDNEQFF
>.|TRBD1|TRBJ1-2|TRBV12-3/TRBV12-4
TGTGCCAGCAGTTCGACAGGGGGCTATGGCTACACCTTC
CASSSTGGYGYTF
>.|TRBD1|TRBJ1-1|TRBV6-5
TGTGCCTCTCAGGCGAGACAGGGGGTGGCAGCTTTCTTT
CASQARQGVAAFF
>.|.|TRBJ1-5|TRBV4-1
TGCGCCAGCAGCCAAGAGGCCGCACCGGGAGGGCCCCAGCATTTT
CASSQEAAPGGPQHF
>.|.|TRBJ1-4|TRBV4-2
TGTGCCAGCAGACTTATAAGCCGGGCCGACGAACAGGGTGTCAATGAAAAACTGTTTTTT
CASRLISRADEQGVNEKLFF
>.|.|TRBJ2-3|TRBV6-2/TRBV6-3
TGTGCCAGCAGTCCAACTTTAGGGGACCAGGGGAGAGATACGCAGTATTTT
CASSPTLGDQGRDTQYF
>.|.|TRBJ2-3|TRBV7-3
TGTGCCAGCAGCTTAATAGGGACACTAAGCACAGATACGCAGTATTTT
CASSLIGTLSTDTQYF
>.|TRBD2|TRBJ2-1|TRBV5-1
TGCGCCAGCAGTCCGGTGATAGCGGGAGGAAATGAGCAGTTCTTC
CASSPVIAGGNEQFF
>.|.|TRBJ2-5|TRBV7-8
TGTGCCAGCAGCTCGGCTGCTGGGGAGTACCAAGAGACCCAGTACTTC
CASSSAAGEYQETQYF
>.|.|TRBJ1-6|TRBV30
TGTGCCTGGACCCCTCTGAGGAACCGGCGAGGTTCACCCCTCCACTTT
CAWTPLRNRRGSPLHF
>.|TRBD2|TRBJ2-5|TRBV5-1
TGCGCCAGCAGCTACGGACAGGGAACTAGCGGGAGGGCCACAGAGACCCAGTACTTC
CASSYGQGTSGRATETQYF
>.|TRBD1|TRBJ1-4|TRBV2
TGTGCCAGCAGTCTTGACAGGGGTAATGAAAAACTGTTTTTT
CASSLDRGNEKLFF
>.|.|TRBJ2-3|TRBV28
TGTGCCAGCAGTTTATCCGGGACTAGCACAGATACGCAGTATTTT
CASSLSGTSTDTQYF
>few|.|TRBJ1-5|TRBV4-3
TGCGCCAGCAGCCAAGATCGCGGGCCACCCCAGCATTTT
CASSQDRGPPQHF
>.|.|TRBJ2-5|TRBV4-1
TGCGCCAGCAGCCCCGCCCCGGGAGAGGGGGAGACCCAGTACTTC
CASSPAPGEGETQYF
>.|.|TRBJ2-1|TRBV4-1
TGCGCCAGCAGCCCACCGGACTCCCACAATGAGCAGTTCTTC
CASSPPDSHNEQFF
>.|.|TRBJ1-6|TRBV19
TGTGCCAGTAAGTCCCAAGGGCAGGGAAATTCACCCCTCCACTTT
CASKSQGQGNSPLHF
>.|TRBD2|TRBJ2-7|TRBV27
TGTGCCAGTAATACCCTAGCGGGAGGGGGATACGAGCAGTACTTC
CASNTLAGGGYEQYF
>.|.|TRBJ1-1|TRBV7-9
TGTGCCAGCAGCTTAAGCCGGGGTTTTGCTGATACTGAAGCTTTCTTT
CASSLSRGFADTEAFF
>.|TRBD1|TRBJ1-6|TRBV28
TGTGCCAGCAGTACCGGGACAGGGTATTCACCCCTCCACTTT
CASSTGTGYSPLHF
>.|.|TRBJ1-5|TRBV4-1
TGCGCCAGCAGCCAAGAATTTAACAGGGATCAGCCCCAGCATTTT
CASSQEFNRDQPQHF
>.|.|TRBJ2-1|TRBV19
TGTGCCAGTAGCGATGGGGACACCTACAATGAGCAGTTCTTC
CASSDGDTYNEQFF
>.|.|TRBJ2-7|TRBV9
TGTGCCAGCAGCGTAGATAGGGGCGAGCAGTACTTC
CASSVDRGEQYF
>.|.|TRBJ2-2|TRBV6-5
TGTGCCAGCAGCCGAGGGACCGGGGAGCTGTTTTTT
CASSRGTGELFF
>once|.|TRBJ2-4|TRBV4-1
TGCGCCAGCAGCCAACCTTCTTCAGGGGCGGCCAAAAACATTCAGTACTTC
CASSQPSSGAAKNIQYF
>.|.|TRBJ2-6|TRBV6-2/TRBV6-3
TGTGCCAGCAGTTACTCGTCGTGGGTCGGGGACTCTGGGGCCAACGTCCTGACTTTC
CASSYSSWVGDSGANVLTF
>.|.|TRBJ1-1|TRBV7-2
TGTGCCAGCAGCTTAATATTGAACACTGAAGCTTTCTTT
CASSLILNTEAFF
>.|.|TRBJ1-2|TRBV9
TGTGCCAGCAGCGTAGACCCGGGTGGAGCTAACTATGGCTACACCTTC
CASSVDPGGANYGYTF